There are many counts of the clone carrying this T cell receptor beta chain. Its antigen is not known. The data originate from a study of tumor and adjacent non-tumor tissue in lung cancer. TCRbeta libraries were built with three rounds of nested PCR, modified from ARM-PCR. TCRdb re-analysed the multiplex PCR reads in MiXCR, keeping a single row per CDR3 protein. The sample shows 60,000 or so distinct CDR3 sequences, around 64% of them seen only once. Study conclusions and caveats: Tumor TCR diversity, when higher, was linked to shorter survival.

The template was RNA from unsorted bulk tissue. This non-tumor lung sample came from over 3 cm beyond the tumor edge. Trimming removed 0 bases at V and 1 base at J, with 9 bases between. Germline loops: CDR1 LGHNA, CDR2 YNFKEQ. The CDR3 extends over 15 amino acids. This chain uses TRBV4-2 with TRBJ2-5; D is perhaps TRBD1 (5 bases). The sequence came from a man in his 70s with non-small cell lung cancer. The sample taken for sequencing was distant non-tumor lung tissue. The chain's CDR3 is CASSQDGQGQETQYF. CDR3 in DNA: TGTGCCAGCAGCCAAGATGGGCAGGGCCAAGAGACCCAGTACTTC.